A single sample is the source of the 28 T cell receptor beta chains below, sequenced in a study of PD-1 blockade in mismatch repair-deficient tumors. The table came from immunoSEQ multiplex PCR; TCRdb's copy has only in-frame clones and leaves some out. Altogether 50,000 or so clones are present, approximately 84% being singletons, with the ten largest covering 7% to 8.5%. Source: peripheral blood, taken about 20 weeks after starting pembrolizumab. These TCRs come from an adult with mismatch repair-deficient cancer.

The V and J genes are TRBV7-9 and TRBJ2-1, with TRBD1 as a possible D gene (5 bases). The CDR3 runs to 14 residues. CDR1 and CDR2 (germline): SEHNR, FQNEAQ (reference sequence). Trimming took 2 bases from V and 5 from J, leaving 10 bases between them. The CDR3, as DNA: TGTGCCAGCAGCTTAATAGGACAACACAATGAGCAGTTCTTC. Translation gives CASSLIGQHNEQFF. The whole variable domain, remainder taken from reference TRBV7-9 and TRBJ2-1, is DTGVSQNPRHKITKRGQNVTFRCDPISEHNRLYWYRQTLGQGPEFLTYFQNEAQLEKSRLLSDRFSAERPKGSFSTLEIQRTEQGDSAMYLCASSLIGQHNEQFFGPGTRLTVL.

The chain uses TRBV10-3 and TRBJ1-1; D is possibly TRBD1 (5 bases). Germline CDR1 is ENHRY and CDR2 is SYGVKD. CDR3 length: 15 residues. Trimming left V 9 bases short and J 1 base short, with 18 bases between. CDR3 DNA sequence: TGTGCCATTGGAGGGGCGAGTGGGCAGAACACTGAAGCTTTCTTT. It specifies CAIGGASGQNTEAFF.

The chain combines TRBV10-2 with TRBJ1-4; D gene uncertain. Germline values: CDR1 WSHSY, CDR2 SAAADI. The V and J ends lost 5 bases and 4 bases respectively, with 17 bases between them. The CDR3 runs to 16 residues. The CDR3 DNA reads TGCGCCAGCAGTTCGGGTACTCTTGGTGGTAATGAAAAACTGTTTTTT. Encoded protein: CASSSGTLGGNEKLFF.

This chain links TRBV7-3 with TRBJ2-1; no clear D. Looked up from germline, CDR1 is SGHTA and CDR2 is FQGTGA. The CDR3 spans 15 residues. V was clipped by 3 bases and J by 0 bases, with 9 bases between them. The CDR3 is CASSFVDSSYNEQFF. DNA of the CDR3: TGTGCCAGCAGCTTCGTGGATAGCTCCTACAATGAGCAGTTCTTC. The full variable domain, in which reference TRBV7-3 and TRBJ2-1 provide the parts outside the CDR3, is GAGVSQTPSNKVTEKGKYVELRCDPISGHTALYWYRQSLGQGPEFLIYFQGTGAADDSGLPNDRFFAVRPEGSVSTLKIQRTERGDSAVYLCASSFVDSSYNEQFFGPGTRLTVL.

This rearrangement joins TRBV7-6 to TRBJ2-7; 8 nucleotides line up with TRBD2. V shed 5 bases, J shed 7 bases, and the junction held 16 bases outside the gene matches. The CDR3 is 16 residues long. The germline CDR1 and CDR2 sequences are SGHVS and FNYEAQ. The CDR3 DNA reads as TGTGCCAGCAGCCTTGGACTAGCCCTCCTTGGAGAGGAGCAGTACTTC. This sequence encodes CASSLGLALLGEEQYF.

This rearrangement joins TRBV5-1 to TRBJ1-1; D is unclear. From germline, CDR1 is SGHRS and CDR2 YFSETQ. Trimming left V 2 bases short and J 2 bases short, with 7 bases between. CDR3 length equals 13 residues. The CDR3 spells CASSFDGNTEAFF. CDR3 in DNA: TGCGCCAGCAGCTTTGACGGAAACACTGAAGCTTTCTTT.

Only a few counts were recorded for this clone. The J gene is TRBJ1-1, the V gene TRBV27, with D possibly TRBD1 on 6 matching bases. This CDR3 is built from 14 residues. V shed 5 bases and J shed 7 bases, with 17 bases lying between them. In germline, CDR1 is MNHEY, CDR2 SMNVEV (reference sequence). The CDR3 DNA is TGTGCCAGCAGTAGTCGGACAGCGTTATTTGAAGCTTTCTTT. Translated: CASSSRTALFEAFF.

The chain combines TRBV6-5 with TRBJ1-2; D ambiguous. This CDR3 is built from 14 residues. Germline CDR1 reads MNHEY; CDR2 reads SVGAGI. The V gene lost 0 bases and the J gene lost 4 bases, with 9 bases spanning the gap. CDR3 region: CASSYSVVIYGYTF. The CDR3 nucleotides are TGTGCCAGCAGTTACTCAGTAGTCATCTATGGCTACACCTTC.

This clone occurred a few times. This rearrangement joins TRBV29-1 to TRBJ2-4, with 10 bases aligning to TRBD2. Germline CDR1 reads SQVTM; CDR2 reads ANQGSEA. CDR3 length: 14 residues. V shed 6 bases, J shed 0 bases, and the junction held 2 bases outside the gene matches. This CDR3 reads CSVASGRAKNIQYF. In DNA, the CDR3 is TGCAGCGTAGCTAGCGGGAGAGCCAAAAACATTCAGTACTTC.

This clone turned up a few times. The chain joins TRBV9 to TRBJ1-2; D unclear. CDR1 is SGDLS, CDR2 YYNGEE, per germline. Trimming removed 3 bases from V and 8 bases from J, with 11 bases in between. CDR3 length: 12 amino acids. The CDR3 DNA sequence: TGTGCCAGCAGCGCCGGGCAGAGCGGCTACACCTTC. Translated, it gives CASSAGQSGYTF.

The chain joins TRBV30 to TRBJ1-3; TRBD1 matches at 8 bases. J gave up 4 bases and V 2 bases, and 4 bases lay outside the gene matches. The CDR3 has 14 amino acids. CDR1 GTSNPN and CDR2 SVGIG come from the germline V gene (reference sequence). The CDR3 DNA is TGTGCCTGGAGTACGGGACAGGTGGGAAACACCATATATTTT. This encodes CAWSTGQVGNTIYF.

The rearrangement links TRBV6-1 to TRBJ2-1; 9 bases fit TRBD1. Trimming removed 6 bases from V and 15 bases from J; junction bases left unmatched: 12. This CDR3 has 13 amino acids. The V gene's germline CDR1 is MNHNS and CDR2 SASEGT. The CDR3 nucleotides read TGTGCCAGCAGGGAGCCGGGACAGGGACAACCGTTCTTC. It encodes CASREPGQGQPFF.

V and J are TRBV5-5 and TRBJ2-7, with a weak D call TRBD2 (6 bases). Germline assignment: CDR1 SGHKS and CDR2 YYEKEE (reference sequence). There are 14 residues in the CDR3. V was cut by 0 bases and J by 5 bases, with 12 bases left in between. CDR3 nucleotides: TGTGCCAGCAGCTTGGAGGAGGGGCGAAACGAGCAGTACTTC. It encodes CASSLEEGRNEQYF.

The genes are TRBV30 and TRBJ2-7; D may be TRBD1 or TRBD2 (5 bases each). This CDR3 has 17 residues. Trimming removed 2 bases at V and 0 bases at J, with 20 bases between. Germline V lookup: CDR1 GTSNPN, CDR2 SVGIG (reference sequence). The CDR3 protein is CAWSKFPGTVGSYEQYF. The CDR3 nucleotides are TGTGCCTGGAGTAAATTTCCGGGGACGGTGGGCTCCTACGAGCAGTACTTC. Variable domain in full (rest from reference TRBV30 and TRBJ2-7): SQTIHQWPATLVQPVGSPLSLECTVEGTSNPNLYWYRQAAGRGLQLLFYSVGIGQISSEVPQNLSASRPQDRQFILSSKKLLLSDSGFYLCAWSKFPGTVGSYEQYFGPGTRLTVT.

DNA of the CDR3: TGTGCCAGCAGTTACTCGGCTGGTCCTGGAAACACCATATATTTT. Its translation is CASSYSAGPGNTIYF. The genes are TRBV6-5 and TRBJ1-3; D not resolved. The ends were cut back, 0 bases at V and 2 bases at J, with 8 bases in the middle. Germline-derived CDR1 and CDR2 are MNHEY and SVGAGI. The CDR3 is 15 residues long.

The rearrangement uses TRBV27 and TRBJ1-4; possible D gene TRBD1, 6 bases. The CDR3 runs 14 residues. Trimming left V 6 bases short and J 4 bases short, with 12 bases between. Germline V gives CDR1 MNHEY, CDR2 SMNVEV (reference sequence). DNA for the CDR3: TGTGCCAGCAGATTCGGACAGCATAATGAAAAACTGTTTTTT. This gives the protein CASRFGQHNEKLFF.

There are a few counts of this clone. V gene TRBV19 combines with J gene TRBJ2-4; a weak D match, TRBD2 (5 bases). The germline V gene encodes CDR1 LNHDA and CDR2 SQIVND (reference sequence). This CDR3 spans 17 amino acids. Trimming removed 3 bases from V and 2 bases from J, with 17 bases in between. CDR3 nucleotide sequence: TGTGCCAGTAGTATGTTTACTCTAGCCGGTACCAAAAACATTCAGTACTTC. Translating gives CASSMFTLAGTKNIQYF.

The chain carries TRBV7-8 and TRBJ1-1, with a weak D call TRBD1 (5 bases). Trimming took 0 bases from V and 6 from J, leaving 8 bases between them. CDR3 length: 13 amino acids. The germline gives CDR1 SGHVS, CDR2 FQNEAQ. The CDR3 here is CASSLAGVPEAFF. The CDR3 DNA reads TGTGCCAGCAGCTTAGCAGGGGTGCCTGAAGCTTTCTTT.

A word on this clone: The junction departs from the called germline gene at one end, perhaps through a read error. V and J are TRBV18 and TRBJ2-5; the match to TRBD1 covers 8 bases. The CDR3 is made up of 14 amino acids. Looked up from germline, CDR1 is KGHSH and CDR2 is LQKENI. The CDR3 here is CAGSPGQVGETQYF. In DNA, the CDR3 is TGTGCCGGCTCACCGGGACAGGTAGGAGAGACCCAGTACTTC.

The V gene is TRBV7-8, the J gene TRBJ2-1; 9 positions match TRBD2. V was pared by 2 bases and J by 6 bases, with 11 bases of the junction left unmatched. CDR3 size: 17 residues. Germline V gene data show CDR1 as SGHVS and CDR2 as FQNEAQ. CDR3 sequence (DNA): TGTGCCAGCAGCTTACCAGGGGAACTAGCGGGCCTCAATGAGCAGTTCTTC. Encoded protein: CASSLPGELAGLNEQFF.

The CDR3 region has the DNA TGCGCCAGCAGCTTGGCCAAGGGTGAGTGGGGCTACACCTTC. It codes for CASSLAKGEWGYTF. The rearrangement uses TRBV5-1 and TRBJ1-2, with no clear D. V gave up 0 bases and J gave up 8 bases, with 14 bases separating them. The CDR3 contains 14 residues. Germline V lookup: CDR1 SGHRS, CDR2 YFSETQ.

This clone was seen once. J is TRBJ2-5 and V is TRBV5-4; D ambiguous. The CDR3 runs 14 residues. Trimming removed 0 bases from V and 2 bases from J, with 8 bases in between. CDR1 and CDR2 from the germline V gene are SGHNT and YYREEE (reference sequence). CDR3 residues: CASSLVGRQETQYF. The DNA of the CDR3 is TGTGCCAGCAGCTTGGTCGGCAGACAAGAGACCCAGTACTTC.

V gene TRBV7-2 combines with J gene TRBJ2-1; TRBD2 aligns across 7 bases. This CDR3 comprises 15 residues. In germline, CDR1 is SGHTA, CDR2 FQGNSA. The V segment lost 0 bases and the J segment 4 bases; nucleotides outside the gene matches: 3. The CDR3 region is CASSLASGLYNEQFF. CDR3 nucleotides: TGTGCCAGCAGCTTAGCGTCGGGACTATACAATGAGCAGTTCTTC.

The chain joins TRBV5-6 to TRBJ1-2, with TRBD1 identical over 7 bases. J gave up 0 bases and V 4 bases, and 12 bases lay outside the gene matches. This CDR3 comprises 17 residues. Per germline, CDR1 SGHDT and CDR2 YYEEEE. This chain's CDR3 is CASSGGTADYSNYGYTF. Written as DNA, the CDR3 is TGTGCCAGCAGCGGCGGGACAGCGGACTACTCTAACTATGGCTACACCTTC.

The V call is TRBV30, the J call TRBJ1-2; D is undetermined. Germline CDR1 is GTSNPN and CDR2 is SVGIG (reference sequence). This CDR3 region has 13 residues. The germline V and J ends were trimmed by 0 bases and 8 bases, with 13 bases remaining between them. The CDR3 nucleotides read TGTGCCTGGAGTGTACCGGGGAAGTACGGCTACACCTTC. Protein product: CAWSVPGKYGYTF.

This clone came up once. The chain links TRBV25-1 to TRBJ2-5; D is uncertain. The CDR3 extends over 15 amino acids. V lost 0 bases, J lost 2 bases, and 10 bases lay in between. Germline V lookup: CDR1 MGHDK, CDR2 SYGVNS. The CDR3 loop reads CASSEYARAQETQYF. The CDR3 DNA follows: TGTGCCAGCAGTGAATATGCCCGGGCACAAGAGACCCAGTACTTC.

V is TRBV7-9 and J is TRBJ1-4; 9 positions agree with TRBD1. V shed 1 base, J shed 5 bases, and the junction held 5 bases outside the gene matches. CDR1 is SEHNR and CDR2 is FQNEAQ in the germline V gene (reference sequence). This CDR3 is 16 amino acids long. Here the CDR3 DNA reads TGTGCCAGCAGCTTAGATGGGACAGGGCTAAATGAAAAACTGTTTTTT. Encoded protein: CASSLDGTGLNEKLFF.

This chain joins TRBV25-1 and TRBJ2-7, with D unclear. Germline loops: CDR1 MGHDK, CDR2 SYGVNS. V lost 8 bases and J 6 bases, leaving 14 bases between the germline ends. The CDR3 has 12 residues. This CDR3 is CASGDGPFEQYF. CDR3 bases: TGTGCCAGCGGAGACGGCCCCTTCGAGCAGTACTTC.